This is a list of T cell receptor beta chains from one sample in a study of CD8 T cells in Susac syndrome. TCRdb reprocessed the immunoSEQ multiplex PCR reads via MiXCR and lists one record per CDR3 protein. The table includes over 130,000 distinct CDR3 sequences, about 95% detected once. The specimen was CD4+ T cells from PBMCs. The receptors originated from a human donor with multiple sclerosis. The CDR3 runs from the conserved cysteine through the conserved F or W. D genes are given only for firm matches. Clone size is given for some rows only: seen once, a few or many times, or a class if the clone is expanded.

CDR3: CATSRDIGTQETQYF
DNA: TGTGCCACCAGCAGAGATATCGGGACCCAAGAGACCCAGTACTTC
D: .
V: TRBV15
size: .
J: TRBJ2-5

CDR3: CSVRLMDRVNTEAFF
DNA: TGCAGCGTTCGACTGATGGACAGAGTGAACACTGAAGCTTTCTTT
D: .
V: TRBV29-1
size: .
J: TRBJ1-1

CDR3: CASSEAGHRPRTNTGELFF
DNA: TGTGCCAGCAGTGAAGCGGGGCATCGACCCAGGACCAACACCGGGGAGCTGTTTTTT
D: .
V: TRBV2
size: .
J: TRBJ2-2

CDR3: CASSLVPSGGDEQFF
DNA: TGTGCCAGCAGTTTAGTCCCTAGCGGGGGAGATGAGCAGTTCTTC
D: TRBD2
V: TRBV28
size: .
J: TRBJ2-1

CDR3: CATSRDLVRNEQFF
DNA: TGTGCCACCAGCAGAGACTTAGTTCGGAATGAGCAGTTCTTC
D: .
V: TRBV15
size: .
J: TRBJ2-1

CDR3: CASSPSNRALNEEAFF
DNA: TGTGCCAGCAGCCCCTCAAACCGGGCTCTTAATGAGGAAGCTTTCTTT
D: .
V: TRBV3-1
size: .
J: TRBJ1-1

CDR3: CASSVDNRGYEQYF
DNA: TGTGCCAGCAGCGTAGATAACAGGGGATACGAGCAGTACTTC
D: TRBD1
V: TRBV9
size: once
J: TRBJ2-7

CDR3: CASSDGGQYF
DNA: TGTGCCAGCAGTGATGGCGGGCAGTACTTC
D: .
V: TRBV25-1
size: .
J: TRBJ2-7

CDR3: CSVGLLGGRDTEAFF
DNA: TGCAGCGTTGGTTTGTTAGGGGGGCGGGACACTGAAGCTTTCTTT
D: .
V: TRBV29-1
size: .
J: TRBJ1-1

CDR3: CSASRLGEQFF
DNA: TGCAGTGCTTCCCGACTGGGGGAGCAGTTCTTC
D: .
V: TRBV20-1
size: .
J: TRBJ2-1

CDR3: CASSHDRRADTQYF
DNA: TGTGCCAGCAGCCACGATCGTCGGGCAGATACGCAGTATTTT
D: .
V: TRBV11-1
size: .
J: TRBJ2-3

CDR3: CASSLDREKETQYF
DNA: TGCGCCAGCAGCTTGGACAGGGAAAAAGAGACCCAGTACTTC
D: .
V: TRBV5-1
size: once
J: TRBJ2-5

CDR3: CASSLVATNEKLFF
DNA: TGTGCCAGCAGTTTAGTGGCAACTAATGAAAAACTGTTTTTT
D: .
V: TRBV27
size: .
J: TRBJ1-4

CDR3: CAWSFWGFGNEQFF
DNA: TGTGCCTGGAGCTTTTGGGGTTTTGGCAATGAGCAGTTCTTC
D: .
V: TRBV30
size: .
J: TRBJ2-1

CDR3: CATSREGTYEQYF
DNA: TGTGCCACCAGCAGAGAGGGTACCTACGAGCAGTACTTC
D: .
V: TRBV15
size: .
J: TRBJ2-7

CDR3: CSARLDSTYSYNEQFF
DNA: TGCAGTGCTAGACTTGACTCTACGTACTCCTACAATGAGCAGTTCTTC
D: .
V: TRBV20-1
size: .
J: TRBJ2-1

CDR3: CASSSGLRIITDTQYF
DNA: TGTGCCAGCAGCTCCGGACTGCGGATAATCACAGATACGCAGTATTTT
D: .
V: TRBV28
size: .
J: TRBJ2-3

CDR3: CASSFDTTDTQYF
DNA: TGTGCCAGCAGTTTCGACACCACAGATACGCAGTATTTT
D: .
V: TRBV12-3/TRBV12-4
size: .
J: TRBJ2-3

CDR3: CASSLLDEQFF
DNA: TGTGCCAGCAGTTTGTTGGATGAGCAGTTCTTC
D: .
V: TRBV12-3/TRBV12-4
size: .
J: TRBJ2-1

CDR3: CASSAQETQYF
DNA: TGTGCCAGCAGCGCCCAAGAGACCCAGTACTTC
D: .
V: TRBV9
size: few
J: TRBJ2-5

CDR3: CASSLGQETQYF
DNA: TGTGCCAGCAGCTTAGGCCAAGAGACCCAGTACTTC
D: .
V: TRBV5-1
size: many
J: TRBJ2-5

CDR3: CSVVPGQGNYEQYF
DNA: TGCAGCGTCGTGCCGGGACAGGGGAACTACGAGCAGTACTTC
D: TRBD1
V: TRBV29-1
size: .
J: TRBJ2-7

CDR3: CASSYRGGISNQPQHF
DNA: TGTGCCAGCAGTTACCGCGGGGGTATAAGCAATCAGCCCCAGCATTTT
D: .
V: TRBV6-2/TRBV6-3
size: .
J: TRBJ1-5

CDR3: CSAGQAEGIQYF
DNA: TGCAGTGCCGGACAGGCGGAAGGCATTCAGTACTTC
D: TRBD1
V: TRBV20-1
size: .
J: TRBJ2-4

CDR3: CASSFSQRGSTDTQYF
DNA: TGTGCCAGCAGCTTTAGCCAACGGGGGAGCACAGATACGCAGTATTTT
D: .
V: TRBV5-6
size: .
J: TRBJ2-3

CDR3: CATSDGRRSTNEKLFF
DNA: TGTGCCACCAGTGACGGCAGGCGATCAACTAATGAAAAACTGTTTTTT
D: .
V: TRBV24-1
size: .
J: TRBJ1-4

CDR3: CASSLASGQGYEQYF
DNA: TGTGCCAGCAGCTTAGCCTCTGGACAGGGATACGAGCAGTACTTC
D: TRBD1
V: TRBV7-9
size: .
J: TRBJ2-7

CDR3: CASSALAGEQYF
DNA: TGTGCCAGCAGTGCACTAGCGGGCGAGCAGTACTTC
D: TRBD2
V: TRBV6-5
size: few
J: TRBJ2-7